The 10 T cell receptor beta chains given below trace back to one sample, sequenced in a study of neurological immune-mediated disorders. TCRdb used MiXCR to reprocess the 5' RACE reads, holding one entry per CDR3 protein. The repertoire holds roughly 9,800 distinct CDR3 sequences, with 22% as singletons. Sample: CD8+ T cells from blood. All receptors derive from a woman aged 35 to 49 with multiple sclerosis.

This clonotype has ten or more counts. V is TRBV7-6 and J is TRBJ2-7; 9 positions match TRBD1. This CDR3 region has 16 residues. The germline gives CDR1 SGHVS, CDR2 FNYEAQ. Trimming removed 5 bases from V and 1 base from J; junction bases left unmatched: 9. The CDR3 DNA reads TGTGCCAGCAGCCCCGGGATGGGACAGGGATCCTACGAGCAGTACTTC. Its translation is CASSPGMGQGSYEQYF.

Ten or more counts support this clonotype. The chain is built from TRBV20-1 and TRBJ2-5, with 8 nucleotides matching TRBD2. This CDR3 has 16 amino acids. The V and J ends lost 1 base and 4 bases, in that order; junction bases with no gene match: 11. Germline V gene data show CDR1 as DFQATT and CDR2 as SNEGSKA (reference sequence). CDR3 sequence (DNA): TGCAGTGCTAGAGGTTTGGTTCGGGGGGGATCAGAGACCCAGTACTTC. Its protein product is CSARGLVRGGSETQYF.

This clonotype appeared many times. V gene TRBV4-1 combines with J gene TRBJ2-1; the match to TRBD2 covers 10 bases. The CDR3 contains 17 residues. With V trimmed by 3 bases and J by 5 bases, 10 bases remained unmatched. The V gene's germline CDR1 is MGHRA and CDR2 YSYEKL. The CDR3 nucleotides are TGCGCCAGCAGCCAGGCTAGCGGGGGCCTAAGAAACAATGAGCAGTTCTTC. Amino acid sequence: CASSQASGGLRNNEQFF.

This clonotype has ten or more counts. The V and J genes are TRBV29-1 and TRBJ2-7; D possibly uses TRBD1 or TRBD2 (6 bases each). The germline V and J ends were trimmed by 3 bases and 5 bases, with 14 bases remaining between them. The CDR3 length is 13 residues. Germline V gives CDR1 SQVTM, CDR2 ANQGSEA. The CDR3 region is CSVDIQGRHEQYF. CDR3 bases: TGCAGCGTTGATATTCAGGGGAGGCACGAGCAGTACTTC.

This clonotype occurred many times. V and J are TRBV7-6 and TRBJ2-7; no definite D call. Germline CDR1 is SGHVS and CDR2 is FNYEAQ. Trimming removed 1 base at V and 0 bases at J, with 10 bases between. The CDR3 covers 15 residues. The CDR3, as DNA: TGTGCCAGCAGCTTAGAAAGTCAACCCTCCTACGAGCAGTACTTC. Translating it yields CASSLESQPSYEQYF.

This clonotype was seen repeatedly, ten times or more. At one of its ends the junction is not consistent with the germline gene, which may arise from a read error. The V gene is TRBV20-1, the J gene TRBJ1-2, with a tentative D call TRBD1 (6 bases). The CDR3 runs 16 residues. Germline V gives CDR1 DFQATT, CDR2 SNEGSKA (reference sequence). The CDR3, as DNA: TGCAGCGCTAGGGGGTTCGTGGGGACCCATAACTATGGCTACACCTTC. Its translation is CSARGFVGTHNYGYTF.

The chain is built from TRBV13 and TRBJ2-3; possibly TRBD1 for D (6 bases). This CDR3 has 16 residues. Trimming took off 2 bases at V and 6 bases at J, with 18 bases between the two ends. CDR1 is PRHDT and CDR2 is FYEKMQ in the germline V gene (reference sequence). CDR3 DNA: TGTGCCAGCAGCTTATGGGTCGAGGGGGATGGGGATACGCAGTATTTT. Translating it yields CASSLWVEGDGDTQYF. Full variable domain (missing parts from reference TRBV13 and TRBJ2-3): AAGVIQSPRHLIKEKRETATLKCYPIPRHDTVYWYQQGPGQDPQFLISFYEKMQSDKGSIPDRFSAQQFSDYHSELNMSSLELGDSALYFCASSLWVEGDGDTQYFGPGTRLTVL.

Ten or more counts support this clonotype. The chain couples TRBV9 to TRBJ2-1; TRBD2 agrees at 12 bases. CDR1 and CDR2 from the germline V gene are SGDLS and YYNGEE. V dropped 1 base and J dropped 7; count of bases not matched to a gene: 6. CDR3 length: 16 residues. CDR3 sequence reads: CASSVRTSGVSNEQFF. The DNA for the CDR3 is TGTGCCAGCAGCGTACGGACTAGCGGGGTCTCGAATGAGCAGTTCTTC.

This clonotype was detected once. This rearrangement joins TRBV7-2 to TRBJ1-3, with TRBD1 as a possible D gene (5 bases). The ends were cut back, 5 bases at V and 0 bases at J, with 14 bases in the middle. The CDR3 is made up of 16 amino acids. The germline V gene has CDR1 SGHTA and CDR2 FQGNSA. The CDR3 sequence is CASSPFAGGSGNTIYF. In nucleotides, the CDR3 is TGTGCCAGCAGCCCCTTCGCCGGGGGCTCTGGAAACACCATATATTTT.

This clonotype has at least ten counts. A read error may produce the germline difference seen at one junction end. The chain is built from TRBV5-1 and TRBJ2-7; no firm D call. This CDR3 contains 12 residues. The germline V gene has CDR1 SGHRS and CDR2 YFSETQ. The CDR3: CASSPGAGLLDF. The CDR3 nucleotides read TGCGCCAGCAGCCCTGGCGCAGGATTGCTTGACTTC.